This T cell receptor beta chain was identified in a study of shared clonotypes between healthy human individuals. Trimming left V 4 bases short and J 9 bases short, with 13 bases between. Germline-derived CDR1 and CDR2 are SNHLY and FYNNEI. This CDR3 is built from 13 residues. The method was immunoSEQ multiplex PCR; TCRdb's version includes in-frame clones alone and lacks a portion of them. The sample includes around 2.5 million clones, approximately 93% of them seen just once. The sequence was collected from a man aged 18 to 29 in good health. Some clones in this sample may be carry-over from other donors' samples. This chain joins TRBV2 and TRBJ2-1; D possibly corresponds to TRBD1 (6 bases). The specimen was naive CD4+ T cells from PBMCs. Subset reported: CD45RA+ positively selected. Written as DNA, the CDR3 is TGTGCCAGCAGTGGTATTGGGGGCGGTGAGCAGTTCTTC. Its protein is CASSGIGGGEQFF. Filled out from reference TRBV2 and TRBJ2-1, the complete variable domain reads EPEVTQTPSHQVTQMGQEVILRCVPISNHLYFYWYRQILGQKVEFLVSFYNNEISEKSEIFDDQFSVERPDGSNFTLKIRSTKLEDSAMYFCASSGIGGGEQFFGPGTRLTVL.